The 15 T cell receptor beta chains presented below share a single source sample, sequenced in a study of identical twins. TCRdb reanalysed the 5' RACE reads using MiXCR and keeps one entry per CDR3 protein. The data contain about 890,000 distinct CDR3 sequences, 9% to 15% of them singletons. Separately, the same data were catalogued under a study of yellow fever vaccine responses in identical twins.

Sample: PBMCs. These receptors were obtained from a woman between 18 and 29 years old in good health.

This clonotype was observed a few times. CDR3 amino acids: CASYAAGRQSYEQYF. DNA of the CDR3: TGTGCCAGCTACGCAGCGGGACGACAGTCCTACGAGCAGTACTTC. This chain links TRBV2 with TRBJ2-7; 7 bases are shared with TRBD2. Germline V gives CDR1 SNHLY, CDR2 FYNNEI. J lost 1 base, V lost 8 bases, and 11 bases had no gene match. The CDR3 length is 15 residues.

Only a few counts were recorded for this clonotype. This chain links TRBV24-1 with TRBJ2-2; 12 nucleotides agree with TRBD1. With V trimmed by 1 base and J by 4 bases, 6 bases remained unmatched. Germline CDR1 and CDR2: KGHDR and SFDVKD. The CDR3 runs to 18 residues. CDR3 DNA: TGTGCCACCAGTGATTTAACCCCGGGACAGGGGGCCACCGGGGAGCTGTTTTTT. It is translated as CATSDLTPGQGATGELFF.

The table lists this clonotype with many counts. The genes are TRBV6-4 and TRBJ1-1; the D is unclear. Trimming cost V 4 bases and J 0 bases, with 6 bases left between them. This CDR3 comprises 13 residues. Germline V gene data show CDR1 as MRHNA and CDR2 as SNTAGT. CDR3 amino acids: CASSASMNTEAFF. The CDR3 coding sequence is TGTGCCAGCAGTGCCAGTATGAACACTGAAGCTTTCTTT.

This clonotype came up a few times. V is TRBV6-4 and J is TRBJ2-3; 10 bases agree with TRBD2. This CDR3 region has 16 residues. Per germline, CDR1 MRHNA and CDR2 SNTAGT. Unmatched junction bases numbered 6, after V lost 4 bases and J lost 2 bases. The CDR3 coding sequence is TGTGCCAGCAGTGTCGGGCTAGCGGGGGACACAGATACGCAGTATTTT. Translating it yields CASSVGLAGDTDTQYF.

This clonotype has more than one count but fewer than ten. The DNA for the CDR3 is TGCGCCAATCCTACAGGGGTTGAAAAACTGTTTTTT. The encoded protein is CANPTGVEKLFF. V usage is TRBV10-2 and J usage is TRBJ1-4, with TRBD1 matching over 7 bases. The CDR3 spans 12 residues. V lost 10 bases and J lost 7; bases outside the gene matches: 6. Germline V CDR1 and CDR2: WSHSY, SAAADI.

This clonotype appeared a few times. This rearrangement joins TRBV28 to TRBJ1-2; tentatively, D is TRBD1 (6 bases). The V gene lost 5 bases and the J gene lost 0 bases, with 13 bases spanning the gap. The CDR3 is 15 residues long. Germline V gene lookup returns CDR1 MDHEN and CDR2 SYDVKM. The DNA for the CDR3 is TGTGCCAGCAGTACCAGGGGAGGCACTAACTATGGCTACACCTTC. Its translation: CASSTRGGTNYGYTF.

V gene TRBV2 combines with J gene TRBJ2-2; TRBD2 aligns across 7 bases. The V gene end was trimmed by 4 bases and the J gene end by 6 bases; junction bases not matched to a gene: 11. The germline gives CDR1 SNHLY, CDR2 FYNNEI. The CDR3 has 16 residues. The CDR3 spells CASSVAASGASGELFF. The CDR3 DNA sequence: TGTGCCAGCAGTGTGGCCGCTAGCGGAGCTTCCGGGGAGCTGTTTTTT.

This clonotype was picked up many times. The chain recombines TRBV14 with TRBJ2-6; unclear D gene. V was trimmed by 1 base and J by 0 bases, leaving 4 bases between them. The germline V gene has CDR1 SGHDN and CDR2 FVKESK. The CDR3 loop spans 15 amino acids. The CDR3 coding sequence is TGTGCCAGCAGCCAAGTTGGCTCTGGGGCCAACGTCCTGACTTTC. It translates to CASSQVGSGANVLTF.

This clonotype was counted many times. The V and J genes are TRBV20-1 and TRBJ2-3, with a possible D match to TRBD2 (6 bases). Germline assignment: CDR1 DFQATT and CDR2 SNEGSKA (reference sequence). The germline V and J ends were trimmed by 0 bases and 0 bases, with 10 bases remaining between them. The CDR3 has 15 amino acids. The chain's CDR3 is CSARDMGTSTDTQYF. The CDR3 DNA follows: TGCAGTGCTAGAGATATGGGGACTAGCACAGATACGCAGTATTTT.

Many counts were recorded for this clonotype. V gene TRBV5-1 combines with J gene TRBJ2-7; no reliable D call. CDR3 size: 14 residues. The V end lost 0 bases, the J end lost 2 bases, and 9 bases lay between the germline ends. The V gene's germline CDR1 is SGHRS and CDR2 YFSETQ. Written as DNA, the CDR3 is TGCGCCAGCAGCTTGGAAGCAGATACCTACGAGCAGTACGTC. Translated: CASSLEADTYEQYV.

This clonotype was counted only a few times. The CDR3 is CASSLGVDANTGELFF. CDR3 sequence (DNA): TGTGCCAGCAGCTTAGGCGTAGACGCGAACACCGGGGAGCTGTTTTTT. The chain has TRBV7-8 and TRBJ2-2; the D is unclear. The CDR3 covers 16 residues. V dropped 1 base and J dropped 0 bases, with 9 bases sitting between them. The V gene's germline CDR1 is SGHVS and CDR2 FQNEAQ.

In this sample, this clonotype turned up a few times. The V and J genes are TRBV15 and TRBJ2-2; 7 bases agree with TRBD1. This CDR3 contains 15 residues. Germline trimming cut 6 bases from V and 1 base from J; bases unmatched to any gene: 5. CDR1 and CDR2 from the germline V gene are LNHNV and YYDKDF (reference sequence). CDR3 DNA sequence: TGTGCCACCAGGACCGGGACAGTGAACACCGGGGAGCTGTTTTTT. Amino acids: CATRTGTVNTGELFF.

The rearrangement uses TRBV21-1 and TRBJ2-7. TRBV21-1 is an annotated pseudogene. CDR3 length equals 14 residues. For the CDR3, the DNA is TGTGCCAGCAGCAAGGACGGCAGCTCCTACGAGCAGTACGTC. Translation gives CASSKDGSSYEQYV.

The rearrangement joins TRBV29-1 to TRBJ2-1; tentative D call: TRBD2 (7 bases). Germline V gene lookup returns CDR1 SQVTM and CDR2 ANQGSEA. This CDR3 spans 13 amino acids. This CDR3 reads CSFAHGGGGGGFF. The CDR3 DNA sequence: TGCAGTTTCGCCCATGGGGGGGGCGGCGGTGGGTTCTTC.

This clonotype was recorded many times. The chain employs TRBV12-3 or TRBV12-4 and TRBJ1-1; the D is unclear. The V and J ends lost 5 bases and 8 bases respectively, with 12 bases between them. The CDR3 has 12 amino acids. DNA for the CDR3: TGTGCCAGCAGTCCCAATTGGGCCGAAGCTTTCTTT. Translated, it gives CASSPNWAEAFF.